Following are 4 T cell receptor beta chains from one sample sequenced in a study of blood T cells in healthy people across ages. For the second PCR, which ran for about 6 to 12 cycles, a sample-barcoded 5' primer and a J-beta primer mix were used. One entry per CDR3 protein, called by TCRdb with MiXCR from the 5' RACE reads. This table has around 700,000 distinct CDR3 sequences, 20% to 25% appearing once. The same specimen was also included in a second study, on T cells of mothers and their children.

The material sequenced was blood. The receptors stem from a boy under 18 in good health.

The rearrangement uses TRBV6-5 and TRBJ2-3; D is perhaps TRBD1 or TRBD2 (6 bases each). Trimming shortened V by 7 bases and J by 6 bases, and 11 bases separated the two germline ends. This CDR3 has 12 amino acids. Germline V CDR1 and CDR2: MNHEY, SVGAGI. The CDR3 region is CASKGGRDTQYF. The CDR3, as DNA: TGTGCCAGCAAGGGGGGCCGGGATACGCAGTATTTT.

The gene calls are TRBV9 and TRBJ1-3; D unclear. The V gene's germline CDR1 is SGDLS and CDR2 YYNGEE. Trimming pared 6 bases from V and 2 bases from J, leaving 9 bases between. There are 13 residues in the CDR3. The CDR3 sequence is CASTPSPGNTIYF. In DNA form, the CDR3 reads TGTGCCAGCACCCCCTCCCCTGGAAACACCATATATTTT.

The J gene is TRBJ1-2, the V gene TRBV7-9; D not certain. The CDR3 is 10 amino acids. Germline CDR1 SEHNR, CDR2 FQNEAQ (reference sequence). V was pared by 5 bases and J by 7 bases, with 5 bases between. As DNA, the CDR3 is TGTGCCAGCAGCCTACTTGGCTACACCTTC. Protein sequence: CASSLLGYTF.

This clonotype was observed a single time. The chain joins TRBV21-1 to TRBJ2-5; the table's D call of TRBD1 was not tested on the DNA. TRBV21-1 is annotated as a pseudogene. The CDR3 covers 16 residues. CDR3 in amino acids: CASSKAGDRGRGTQYF. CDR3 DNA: TGTGCCAGCAGCAAAGCGGGGGACAGGGGACGCGGGACCCAGTACTTC.